The clone carrying this T cell receptor (beta chain) has a single count. This record comes from a study of blood T cell repertoires in COVID-19. Background on the study: The origin of the acute and convalescent COVID-19 samples was the United States, Italy and Spain. The analysed material was cDNA or gDNA that came from T cells, B-cell-depleted T cells, or PBMCs.

CDR3 length equals 14 residues. Original methodology: Amplification with reference gene primers provided the estimates of nucleated cell counts. The table came from immunoSEQ multiplex PCR; TCRdb's copy has only in-frame clones and leaves some out. For V, J and clone size, that table is used; D and trimming come from the DNA. The data contain over 25,000 clones, 85% to 90% of them singletons. The receptor's source is a man aged 65-85 years with active COVID-19. The specimen sequenced was peripheral blood. This chain links TRBV21-1 with TRBJ2-2; TRBD1, the table's D call, was not compared with the DNA. TRBV21-1 is an annotated pseudogene. In DNA form, the CDR3 reads TGTGCCAGCCGGGACAGGGGGAGGACCGGGGAGCTGTTTTTT. It is translated as CASRDRGRTGELFF.